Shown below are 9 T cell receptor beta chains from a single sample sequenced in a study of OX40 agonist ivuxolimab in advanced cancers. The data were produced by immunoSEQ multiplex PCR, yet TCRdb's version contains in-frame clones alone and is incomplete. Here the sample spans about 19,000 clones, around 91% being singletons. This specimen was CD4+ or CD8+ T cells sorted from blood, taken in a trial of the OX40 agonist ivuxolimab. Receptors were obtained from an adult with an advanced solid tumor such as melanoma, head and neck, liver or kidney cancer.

Here the CDR3 reads CATSRDYQYSNQPQHF. CDR3 DNA sequence: TGTGCCACCAGCAGAGACTATCAGTATAGCAATCAGCCCCAGCATTTT. V usage is TRBV15 and J usage is TRBJ1-5, with D uncertain. CDR1 is LNHNV and CDR2 is YYDKDF in the germline V gene (reference sequence). Trimming took 0 bases from V and 0 from J, leaving 9 bases between them. The CDR3 loop spans 16 amino acids.

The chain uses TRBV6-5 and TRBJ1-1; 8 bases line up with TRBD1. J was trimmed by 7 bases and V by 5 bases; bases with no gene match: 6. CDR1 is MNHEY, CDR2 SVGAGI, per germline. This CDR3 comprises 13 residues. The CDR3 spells CASSRTGRDEAFF. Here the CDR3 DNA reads TGTGCCAGCAGTCGGACAGGGAGGGATGAAGCTTTCTTT.

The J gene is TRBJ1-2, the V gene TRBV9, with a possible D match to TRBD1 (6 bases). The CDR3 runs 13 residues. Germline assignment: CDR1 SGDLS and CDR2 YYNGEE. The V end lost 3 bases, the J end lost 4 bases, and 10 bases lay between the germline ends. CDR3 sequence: CASSEGHFYGYTF. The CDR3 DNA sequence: TGTGCCAGCAGCGAGGGACATTTCTATGGCTACACCTTC.

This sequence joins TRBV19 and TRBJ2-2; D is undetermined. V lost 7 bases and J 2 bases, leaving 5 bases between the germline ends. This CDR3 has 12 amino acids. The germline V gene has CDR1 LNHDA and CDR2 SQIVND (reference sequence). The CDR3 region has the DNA TGTGCCAGTATTAAAAACACCGGGGAGCTGTTTTTT. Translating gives CASIKNTGELFF. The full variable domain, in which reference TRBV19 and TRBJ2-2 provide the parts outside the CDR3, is DGGITQSPKYLFRKEGQNVTLSCEQNLNHDAMYWYRQDPGQGLRLIYYSQIVNDFQKGDIAEGYSVSREKKESFPLTVTSAQKNPTAFYLCASIKNTGELFFGEGSRLTVL.

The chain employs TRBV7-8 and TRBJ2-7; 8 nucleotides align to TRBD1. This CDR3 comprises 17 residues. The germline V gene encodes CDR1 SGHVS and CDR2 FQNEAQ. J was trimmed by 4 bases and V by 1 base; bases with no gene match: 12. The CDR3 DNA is TGTGCCAGCAGCTTAGTTGAAACAGGGGGATCTATGTACGAGCAGTACTTC. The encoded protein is CASSLVETGGSMYEQYF.

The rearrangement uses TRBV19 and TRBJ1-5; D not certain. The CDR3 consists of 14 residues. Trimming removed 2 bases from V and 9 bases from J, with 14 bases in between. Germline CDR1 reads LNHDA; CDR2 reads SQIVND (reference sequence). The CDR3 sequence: CASSISYFILPQHF. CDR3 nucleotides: TGTGCCAGTAGTATATCATACTTTATCTTGCCCCAGCATTTT.

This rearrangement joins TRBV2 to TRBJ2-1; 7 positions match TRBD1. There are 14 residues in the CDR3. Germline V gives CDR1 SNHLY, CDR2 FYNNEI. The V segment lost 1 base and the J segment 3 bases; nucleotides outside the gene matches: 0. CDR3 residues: CASSEGQGYNEQFF. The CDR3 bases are TGTGCCAGCAGTGAAGGACAGGGCTACAATGAGCAGTTCTTC. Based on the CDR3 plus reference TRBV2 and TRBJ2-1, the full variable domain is EPEVTQTPSHQVTQMGQEVILRCVPISNHLYFYWYRQILGQKVEFLVSFYNNEISEKSEIFDDQFSVERPDGSNFTLKIRSTKLEDSAMYFCASSEGQGYNEQFFGPGTRLTVL.

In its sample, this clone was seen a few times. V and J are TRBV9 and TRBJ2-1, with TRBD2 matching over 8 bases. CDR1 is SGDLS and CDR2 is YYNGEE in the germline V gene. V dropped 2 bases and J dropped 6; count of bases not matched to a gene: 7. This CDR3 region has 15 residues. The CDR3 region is CASSVSGTRANEQFF. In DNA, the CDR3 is TGTGCCAGCAGCGTTAGTGGGACTAGGGCCAATGAGCAGTTCTTC.

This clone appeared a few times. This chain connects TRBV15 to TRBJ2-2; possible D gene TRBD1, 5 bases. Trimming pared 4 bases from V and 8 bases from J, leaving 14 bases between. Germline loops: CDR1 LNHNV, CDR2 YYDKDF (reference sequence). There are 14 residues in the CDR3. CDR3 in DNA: TGTGCCACCAGCACAAGAAGGGGTATGGGGGAGCTGTTTTTT. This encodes CATSTRRGMGELFF.